This entry lists 15 T cell receptor beta chains sequenced from one sample in a study of CD4 T cells in relation to SARS-CoV-2 and coronaviruses. Before the COVID-19 pandemic, during about 2010-2018, CD4+ T cells were taken from unexposed donors. Method: immunoSEQ multiplex PCR; TCRdb's copy keeps in-frame clones and lacks some. The profile shows about 59,000 clones, roughly 85% of them singletons. The sequencing sample was made of memory CD4+ T cells from PBMCs. These receptor sequences come from a human donor in good health.

The J gene is TRBJ1-1, the V gene TRBV18; D might be TRBD1 (5 bases). V was cut by 3 bases and J by 3 bases, with 14 bases left in between. Germline V gene data show CDR1 as KGHSH and CDR2 as LQKENI. This CDR3 has 15 residues. CDR3 sequence reads: CASSPRQGGDTEAFF. CDR3 nucleotides: TGTGCCAGCTCACCCCGGCAGGGCGGTGACACTGAAGCTTTCTTT.

The chain combines TRBV2 with TRBJ2-3; 7 bases map to TRBD2. The length of the CDR3 is 15 residues. With 3 bases clipped from V and 3 bases from J, the junction kept 6 bases outside the gene matches. Per the germline V gene, CDR1 is SNHLY and CDR2 is FYNNEI. The CDR3 nucleotides are TGTGCCAGCAGTGAGGGACTGGGGGGGACAGATACGCAGTATTTT. This sequence encodes CASSEGLGGTDTQYF.

The gene calls are TRBV24-1 and TRBJ1-2; D gene unclear. This CDR3 has 13 amino acids. Looked up from germline, CDR1 is KGHDR and CDR2 is SFDVKD. V was clipped by 4 bases and J by 4 bases, with 9 bases between them. In nucleotides, the CDR3 is TGTGCCACCAGTGAAAGGGCGAGCTATGGCTACACCTTC. This encodes CATSERASYGYTF.

Note on this clone: In the same sample, other DNA sequences code for this CDR3. The chain has TRBV5-1 and TRBJ2-7, with TRBD1 as a possible D gene (6 bases). The CDR3 contains 13 residues. CDR1 is SGHRS, CDR2 YFSETQ, per germline. V shed 1 base and J shed 4 bases, with 9 bases lying between them. CDR3 DNA: TGCGCCAGCAGCTTGACAGGGAATTACGAGCAGTACTTC. This translates into CASSLTGNYEQYF.

The chain has TRBV6-5 and TRBJ2-5; no clear D. There are 10 residues in the CDR3. V was trimmed by 6 bases and J by 3 bases, leaving 2 bases between them. Germline CDR1 MNHEY, CDR2 SVGAGI. The CDR3 here is CASREETQYF. The DNA for the CDR3 is TGTGCCAGCAGGGAAGAGACCCAGTACTTC.

This chain uses TRBV11-3 with TRBJ2-2; no clear D gene. Germline loops: CDR1 SGHNT, CDR2 YENEEA. V dropped 5 bases and J dropped 8 bases, with 12 bases sitting between them. There are 13 residues in the CDR3. The CDR3 region has the DNA TGTGCCAGCAGCGACGCCTTAAAGGGGGAGCTGTTTTTT. It yields the protein CASSDALKGELFF.

CDR3 sequence reads: CASSTAGRANTGELFF. CDR3 DNA: TGTGCCAGCAGCACGGCGGGCAGGGCGAACACCGGGGAGCTGTTTTTT. The V call is TRBV7-2, the J call TRBJ2-2; the D call may be TRBD1 or TRBD2 (5 bases each). This CDR3 spans 16 amino acids. V was trimmed by 5 bases and J by 0 bases, leaving 13 bases between them. From germline, CDR1 is SGHTA and CDR2 FQGNSA.

This chain uses TRBV19 with TRBJ1-5, with D possibly TRBD1 on 6 matching bases. Germline CDR1 and CDR2: LNHDA and SQIVND (reference sequence). This CDR3 is built from 15 residues. V was shortened by 4 bases and J by 3 bases, with 13 bases between the two germline ends. In DNA form, the CDR3 reads TGTGCCAGTAGTACCAACAGGGCGAACAATCAGCCCCAGCATTTT. Amino acid sequence: CASSTNRANNQPQHF.

V gene TRBV3-1 (or the pseudogene TRBV3-2) combines with J gene TRBJ1-1, with D perhaps matching TRBD1 (5 bases). The germline gives CDR1 LGHDT, CDR2 YNNKEL (reference sequence). The germline V and J ends were trimmed by 1 base and 10 bases, with 13 bases remaining between them. The CDR3 consists of 13 residues. The CDR3 nucleotides are TGTGCCAGCAGCCAAGGGTCAGGGCAGCGAGCTTTCTTT. Its translation is CASSQGSGQRAFF.

This chain connects TRBV6-2 or TRBV6-3 to TRBJ2-7, with TRBD1 identical over 11 bases. Looked up from germline, CDR1 is MNHEY and CDR2 is SVGEGT. This CDR3 region has 17 residues. Trimming at V came to 5 bases and at J to 2 bases, leaving 11 bases not matched to a gene. The CDR3 is CASSGQGAVQPTYEQYF. DNA of the CDR3: TGTGCCAGCAGTGGACAGGGGGCGGTGCAACCTACCTACGAGCAGTACTTC.

The chain is built from TRBV3-1 (or the pseudogene TRBV3-2) and TRBJ2-6; no definite D call. From germline, CDR1 is LGHDT and CDR2 YNNKEL (reference sequence). Trimming pared 0 bases from V and 2 bases from J, leaving 17 bases between. The CDR3 has 19 amino acids. The CDR3 nucleotides read TGTGCCAGCAGCCAAGATCTCCCGCGTCGAGCGACTGGGGCCAACGTCCTGACTTTC. Translating gives CASSQDLPRRATGANVLTF.

J is TRBJ2-7 and V is TRBV11-2; 7 nucleotides line up with TRBD2. This CDR3 has 14 residues. The ends lost 1 base at V and 2 bases at J; junction bases unmatched: 2. The germline gives CDR1 SGHAT, CDR2 FQNNGV. The CDR3 nucleotides read TGTGCCAGCAGCTTAGGCGGGAGCCCCTACGAGCAGTACTTC. This translates into CASSLGGSPYEQYF.

The J gene is TRBJ2-5, the V gene TRBV30, with TRBD1 matching over 9 bases. The CDR3 is made up of 14 amino acids. Trimming at V came to 0 bases and at J to 4 bases, leaving 3 bases not matched to a gene. Per the germline V gene, CDR1 is GTSNPN and CDR2 is SVGIG (reference sequence). CDR3 coding DNA: TGTGCCTGGAGTGTCACAGGGGGCCGAGAGACCCAGTACTTC. Encoded protein: CAWSVTGGRETQYF. Supplemented by reference TRBV30 and TRBJ2-5, the full variable domain reads SQTIHQWPATLVQPVGSPLSLECTVEGTSNPNLYWYRQAAGRGLQLLFYSVGIGQISSEVPQNLSASRPQDRQFILSSKKLLLSDSGFYLCAWSVTGGRETQYFGPGTRLLVL.

The chain combines TRBV18 with TRBJ2-7; D is perhaps TRBD1 or TRBD2 (5 bases each). Germline lookup yields CDR1 KGHSH and CDR2 LQKENI. The CDR3 extends over 17 amino acids. V was pared by 5 bases and J by 2 bases, with 22 bases between. This CDR3 reads CASSSRATGTATYEQYF. CDR3 DNA sequence: TGTGCCAGCTCATCACGTGCGACCGGGACGGCAACCTACGAGCAGTACTTC.

The genes are TRBV12-3 or TRBV12-4 and TRBJ2-5; weak D call: TRBD1 (5 bases). This CDR3 has 13 residues. V dropped 5 bases and J dropped 10 bases, with 17 bases sitting between them. This CDR3 is CASSHQGGWDQYF. The CDR3 nucleotides are TGTGCCAGCAGTCATCAGGGTGGGTGGGACCAGTACTTC.